The source of this TCR beta chain is a study of blood T cells in healthy people across ages (dated by TCRdb to between 2015 and 2016). In the study overall: Template switching captured roughly one uniquely barcoded TCR beta cDNA molecule per two T cells in model experiments. Age-related changes in TCR beta repertoire diversity were measured in the study by deep sequencing normalized with unique cDNA molecular identifiers. The donors were divided into four age groups: young (average around 17 years), middle-aged (about 40), aged (approximately 64) and long-lived (about 90). To avoid experimental bias, donors of different ages were spread randomly across the sequencing lanes. Using the same blood draw, the study looked at two additional independent replicas of 1 million unique cDNA reads for two donors, one aged 18 to 30 and the other aged 80 or older. The research as a whole found: Conclusive comparison of naive and antigen-experienced compartments was prevented by the profiling of bulk unsorted PBMCs. The CMV infection status of donors was not known, potentially confounding age-related changes in expanded clonotypes. Compared with the aged group, more naive CD4+ T cells, fewer expanded clones and increased TCR diversity were shown by the long-lived group, suggesting age selection. As age increased, observed TCR beta diversity per million T cells dropped in a roughly linear way, and a significant reduction was already evident by age roughly 36. Total diversity estimates from one million sequenced T cells were considered lower bounds and underestimates. Observed TCR beta diversity correlated strongly with the percentage of naive T cells measured by flow cytometry.

The donors were 40 or so Caucasian individuals from Russia, aged about 6 to 95 years, who were systemically healthy. About 10 milliliters of peripheral blood were collected from each donor into EDTA-treated Vacutainer tubes. PBMCs were isolated by Ficoll-Paque density-gradient centrifugation, with at least 6 million obtained per sample. Trizol reagent was used to extract total RNA from the PBMCs, yielding at least 5.5 micrograms per sample. For every donor, flow cytometry on a PBMC aliquot measured the percentage of naive CD45RAhigh/CD27high T cells. Library preparation was by 5' RACE. The instrument was an Illumina HiSeq 2500. The second PCR ran for about 7 to 11 cycles and used a J-beta primer mix along with a sample-barcoded 5' primer. Each TCR beta cDNA molecule received a unique molecular identifier from a template-switch 5' adaptor carrying 12 random nucleotides. Each sample yielded at least 3 million CDR3-containing paired-end reads. First-strand cDNA was synthesized from all RNA with the Mint cDNA synthesis kit, primed by a TRBC-specific oligonucleotide. After uracil-DNA glycosylase treatment, a first 18-cycle PCR used universal primers M1SS and BC2_uni_R on all cDNA. Regarding the original processing steps: Each sample was normalized by randomly selecting 1 million high-quality reads, each carrying a distinct molecular identifier. Instead of being binned into consensus sequences, reads that shared molecular identifiers were thrown out. MiTCR, with a Q25 quality threshold and the strictest error-elimination algorithm, was used for CDR3 identification, clonotype clustering and error correction. Lower-bound total TCR beta diversity was estimated with a nonparametric unseen species model using Euler transformation. In-frame beta chains were kept once TCRdb had trimmed the public reads at Q25 with fastp and called clones with MiXCR. Each entry merges the rows of one CDR3 protein and shows their most common DNA and genes. The V and J calls, along with clone size, are taken from TCRdb and not from the paper's own processing. For this sample the table gives hundreds of thousands of distinct CDR3 sequences, of which 35% to 50% were detected only once. 30% of the sample is in the top ten clones.

The CDR3 sequence holds 12 residues, the cysteine and phenylalanine included. Kept here is only the CDR3 DNA, which spans 36 bases and is read in frame from base 1. V is clipped by 3 bases and J by 7 bases, and the sequence between their germline boundaries is 6 bases long. About this clonotype: Its antigen is still unknown. Per-nucleotide qualities are absent, and no much larger clonotype sits a single base away.

Sequencing was carried out using blood. This clonotype was sampled from a man older than 75 in good health. The sequence links TRBV12-3 or TRBV12-4 to TRBJ1-4; there is no confident call for the D gene. The CDR3 loop reads CASSLTSEKLFF. Here is the DNA: TGTGCCAGCAGTTTGACGAGTGAAAAACTGTTTTTT.